The clone carrying this T cell receptor beta chain was seen ten or more times. Its antigen is unknown. This entry comes from a study of T cells in Graves' hyperthyroidism and ophthalmopathy. Findings of the study overall: Most thyroid-expanded clonotypes above 0.001 were also found in blood. Ophthalmopathy, as predicted by the model, came a median 6.5 months after the prediction.

TCR beta CDR3 sequences were amplified from RNA transcripts. HTBI primers were the set used in a first-round RT-PCR of the TCR CDR3. One entry per CDR3 protein results from TCRdb running MiXCR on the multiplex PCR reads. This table holds over 500,000 distinct CDR3 sequences, 15% to 20% found once. A roughly 10 ml volume of fresh peripheral blood provided the PBMCs. Germline CDR1 SNHLY, CDR2 FYNNEI. V gave up 1 base and J gave up 7 bases, with 13 bases separating them. This CDR3 has 15 residues. The chain recombines TRBV2 with TRBJ1-4; D uncertain. The sequencing input was blood. The TCR comes from a woman aged 25 to 39 with Graves' ophthalmopathy. The CDR3 coding sequence is TGTGCCAGCAGTGAAGACGGGGAGATGAGTGAAAAACTGTTTTTT. Its translation: CASSEDGEMSEKLFF.